These 29 T cell receptor beta chains originate from one sample sequenced in a study of tumor and adjacent non-tumor tissue in lung cancer. A modified ARM-PCR protocol with three rounds of nested PCR amplified TCRbeta. TCRdb used MiXCR to reprocess the multiplex PCR reads, holding one entry per CDR3 protein. Of about 86,000 distinct CDR3 sequences in the sample, around three quarters are singletons; the top ten hold 20% to 25%. No cell sorting was done before RNA was extracted from the tissue. Distant lung tissue was collected more than 3 cm away from the tumor edge. The sample was distant non-tumor lung tissue. These TCRs come from a woman aged 45-60 years with non-small cell lung cancer.

Concerning this clonotype itself: A read error may produce the germline difference seen at one junction end. The V gene is TRBV11-2, the J gene TRBJ2-7, with 8 bases aligning to TRBD1. This CDR3 is built from 15 residues. Per the germline V gene, CDR1 is SGHAT and CDR2 is FQNNGV. Here the CDR3 reads CASSTRTGSTYEQHF. The CDR3 bases are TGTGCCAGCAGCACCCGGACAGGGAGCACCTACGAGCAGCACTTC.

In regard to this clonotype: An end of the junction differs from the germline gene, which may be a read error. The rearrangement uses TRBV5-4 and TRBJ2-1, with 7 bases identical to TRBD2. Germline loops: CDR1 SGHNT, CDR2 YYREEE (reference sequence). The CDR3 is 15 residues long. The CDR3 sequence: CAISGMAAPYNEQSF. CDR3 coding DNA: TGTGCCATCAGCGGGATGGCGGCCCCCTACAATGAGCAGTCCTTC.

Concerning this clonotype: Since no conserved phenylalanine or tryptophan closes the CDR3, a read error is the likely cause. No DNA is shown, since the ends of the CDR3 on it are uncertain; the CDR3 is the one TCRdb lists. The rearrangement joins TRBV4-1 to TRBJ1-1. The CDR3 region is 15 residues in length, termini included. Looked up from germline, CDR1 is MGHRA and CDR2 is YSYEKL. This chain's CDR3 is CASSQEPGRETEASY.

Details on this clonotype: Mismatch with germline at one junction end may stem from a read error. The chain couples TRBV12-3 or TRBV12-4 to TRBJ1-1, with 7 bases that match TRBD1. This CDR3 is built from 14 residues. In DNA form, the CDR3 reads TGTGCCAGCAGCCAGACAGGGCTGAACGCTGAGGCTTTCTTT. It specifies CASSQTGLNAEAFF.

Of note for this clonotype: Being one base from a much bigger clone, this may be a read error. This chain connects TRBV20-1 to TRBJ2-7; D could derive from TRBD1 or TRBD2 (5 bases each). Trimming pared 6 bases from V and 6 bases from J, leaving 27 bases between. Germline lookup yields CDR1 DFQATT and CDR2 SNEGSKA (reference sequence). The CDR3 length is 16 residues. Here the CDR3 reads CSAISRSGGRLGEQYF. CDR3 DNA: TGCAGTGCGATTTCCCGTAGTGGGGGAAGGTTGGGCGAGCAGTACTTC.

As for this clonotype: The CDR3 ends on some other residue instead of the conserved phenylalanine or tryptophan, so this is likely a read error. V usage is TRBV6-5 and J usage is TRBJ2-7; D ambiguous. Germline CDR1 MNHEY, CDR2 SVGAGI. The CDR3 is 11 residues long. Trimming took off 7 bases at V and 4 bases at J, with 8 bases between the two ends. As DNA, the CDR3 is TGTGCCAGCAATACCACTTACGAGCAGTACTTA. The encoded protein is CASNTTYEQYL.

For this clonotype: The junction departs from the called germline gene at one end, perhaps through a read error. This chain connects TRBV11-2 to TRBJ2-5, with 9 bases identical to TRBD2. This CDR3 spans 16 amino acids. CDR1 and CDR2 (germline): SGHAT, FQNNGV. The CDR3 sequence: CASSLRTGTSLETQQF. The CDR3 region has the DNA TGTGCCAGCAGCCTCAGAACCGGGACTAGCCTGGAGACACAGCAGTTC.

With regard to this clonotype: An end of the junction does not agree with germline; a read error may underlie this. The chain recombines TRBV11-2 with TRBJ1-3; D perhaps matches TRBD1 (5 bases). Germline V lookup: CDR1 SGHAT, CDR2 FQNNGV. This CDR3 contains 13 residues. In DNA form, the CDR3 reads TGTGTCAGCAGCATAGGGGCTGGAAACGCCATATATTTT. It yields the protein CVSSIGAGNAIYF.

Many counts were recorded for this clonotype. The chain uses TRBV28 and TRBJ1-1; D is uncertain. Trimming stripped 3 bases from V and 6 bases from J, with 11 bases between. There are 13 residues in the CDR3. Germline V CDR1 and CDR2: MDHEN, SYDVKM. The CDR3 DNA sequence: TGTGCCAGCAGTTTGGGAGGAAGCCCTGAAGCTTTCTTT. It is translated as CASSLGGSPEAFF.

This chain joins TRBV11-2 and TRBJ2-3; TRBD2 matches 8 bases. V gave up 8 bases and J gave up 1 base; unmatched junction bases: 20. The V gene's germline CDR1 is SGHAT and CDR2 FQNNGV. The CDR3 totals 19 residues. CDR3 in amino acids: CASCIRLARGKFGTDTQYF. The CDR3 DNA sequence: TGTGCCAGCTGTATCAGACTAGCGAGAGGGAAATTCGGCACAGATACGCAGTATTTT. The full variable domain, its missing parts supplied by reference TRBV11-2 and TRBJ2-3, is EAGVAQSPRYKIIEKRQSVAFWCNPISGHATLYWYQQILGQGPKLLIQFQNNGVVDDSQLPKDRFSAERLKGVDSTLKIQPAKLEDSAVYLCASCIRLARGKFGTDTQYFGPGTRLTVL.

This chain links TRBV6-1 with TRBJ2-7, with no clear D. CDR1 and CDR2 from the germline V gene are MNHNS and SASEGT. There are 11 residues in the CDR3. The CDR3 DNA sequence: TGTGCGATGGGCGGTGTCTACGACCTGTACTTC. It translates to CAMGGVYDLYF.

As for this clonotype: Compared with germline, one end of the junction differs, possibly owing to a read error. The chain has TRBV6-5 and TRBJ2-1; 8 bases match TRBD2. This CDR3 is built from 15 residues. CDR1 and CDR2 from the germline V gene are MNHEY and SVGAGI. As DNA, the CDR3 is TGTGCCAGGAGTTTACTAGCGGTCGGGTACAATGAGCAGTTCTTC. This translates into CARSLLAVGYNEQFF.

About this clonotype: One end of the junction fails to match germline, which may point to a read error. This rearrangement joins TRBV6-2 or TRBV6-3 to TRBJ2-1; perhaps TRBD2 as D (5 bases). CDR3 length equals 16 residues. Germline V gives CDR1 MNHEY, CDR2 SVGEGT. CDR3 DNA sequence: TGTGTCAGTAGTTATCCCCTGGAGGCTTCCTATAATGAGCAGTTCTTC. Its translation: CVSSYPLEASYNEQFF.

This clonotype was picked up many times. This chain connects TRBV28 to TRBJ2-5; D remains ambiguous. This CDR3 has 15 amino acids. Germline loops: CDR1 MDHEN, CDR2 SYDVKM. The V end lost 7 bases, the J end lost 5 bases, and 20 bases lay between the germline ends. The CDR3 loop reads CASTPPLGFGETQYF. In nucleotides, the CDR3 is TGTGCCAGCACCCCCCCCCTAGGATTTGGGGAGACCCAGTACTTC.

Remarks on this clonotype: The CDR3 does not end in the conserved phenylalanine or tryptophan, so this is likely a read error. The DNA is left out, because the CDR3 cannot be placed on it with certainty; the CDR3 is given as TCRdb lists it. This chain links TRBV5-1 with TRBJ2-7; the D call TRBD1 from the table was never checked on the DNA. The germline V gene has CDR1 SGHRS and CDR2 YFSETQ. The CDR3 spans 15 amino acids, including both terminal residues. This CDR3 reads CASGESGRWIYEQYL.

Ten or more counts support this clonotype. V and J are TRBV5-5 and TRBJ2-7; D gene uncertain. Germline V gene lookup returns CDR1 SGHKS and CDR2 YYEKEE (reference sequence). V was shortened by 3 bases and J by 2 bases, with 3 bases between the two germline ends. This CDR3 region has 11 residues. CDR3 region: CASSSPYEQYF. The CDR3 region has the DNA TGTGCCAGCAGCTCCCCCTACGAGCAGTACTTC. Together with reference TRBV5-5 and TRBJ2-7, the CDR3 gives the full variable domain: DAGVTQSPTHLIKTRGQQVTLRCSPISGHKSVSWYQQVLGQGPQFIFQYYEKEERGRGNFPDRFSARQFPNYSSELNVNALLLGDSALYLCASSSPYEQYFGPGTRLTVT.

A remark on this clonotype: The CDR3 ends on some other residue instead of the conserved phenylalanine or tryptophan, so this is likely a read error. V gene TRBV11-3 combines with J gene TRBJ2-7; D gene uncertain. CDR1 is SGHNT, CDR2 YENEEA, per germline. This CDR3 has 15 amino acids. Trimming took 5 bases from V and 8 from J, leaving 22 bases between them. The CDR3 is CASSPLDGVGCQQYL. The CDR3 DNA sequence: TGTGCCAGCAGCCCCCTTGATGGAGTGGGGTGCCAGCAGTACTTA.

This clonotype was recorded many times. The chain recombines TRBV20-1 with TRBJ2-7; the match to TRBD1 covers 9 bases. CDR3 size: 13 residues. V trimming: 3 bases; J trimming: 4 bases; junction bases outside the gene matches: 4. CDR1 DFQATT and CDR2 SNEGSKA come from the germline V gene (reference sequence). The CDR3 sequence: CSASVTGGYEQYF. For the CDR3, the DNA is TGCAGTGCTAGCGTGACAGGGGGGTACGAGCAGTACTTC.

The V and J genes are TRBV11-2 and TRBJ1-1; D is unresolved. Germline lookup yields CDR1 SGHAT and CDR2 FQNNGV. The CDR3 runs to 15 residues. V lost 0 bases, J lost 5 bases, and 13 bases lay in between. The CDR3 bases are TGTGCCAGCAGCTTAGAGGCGGGCCCGAAGACTGAAGCTTTCTTT. This encodes CASSLEAGPKTEAFF.

This clonotype has only one observation. The genes are TRBV6-2 or TRBV6-3 and TRBJ2-7, with D hard to call. V lost 6 bases, J lost 1 base, and 13 bases lay in between. Looked up from germline, CDR1 is MNHEY and CDR2 is SVGEGT. This CDR3 is built from 14 residues. The CDR3 loop is CASRSAGDSYEQYF. The CDR3 DNA reads as TGTGCCAGCAGGTCAGCTGGAGATTCCTACGAGCAGTACTTC.

Of note for this clonotype: Likely a read error: the CDR3 ends without its conserved phenylalanine or tryptophan. V is TRBV6-5 and J is TRBJ1-4; weak D call: TRBD1 (6 bases). This CDR3 region has 13 residues. The V gene lost 8 bases and the J gene lost 8 bases, with 15 bases spanning the gap. CDR1 is MNHEY, CDR2 SVGAGI, per germline. The CDR3 DNA reads as TGTGCCAGCGGAGAGAAAGGGGGGGAAAAACTGTTTTCT. Its protein product is CASGEKGGEKLFS.

This clonotype was detected only a few times. One junction end does not reproduce the germline sequence, and a read error may be involved. The V and J genes are TRBV28 and TRBJ2-1; 13 bases line up with TRBD2. Per germline, CDR1 MDHEN and CDR2 SYDVKM. The CDR3 loop spans 15 amino acids. CDR3 amino acids: CANSFGTSGKSEQFF. In DNA form, the CDR3 reads TGTGCCAACAGTTTCGGGACTAGCGGGAAGAGTGAGCAGTTCTTC.

In its sample, this clonotype was seen many times. V and J are TRBV4-1 and TRBJ2-1; 7 nucleotides line up with TRBD2. This CDR3 has 18 residues. Germline V gene data show CDR1 as MGHRA and CDR2 as YSYEKL. Trimming at V came to 0 bases and at J to 4 bases, leaving 12 bases not matched to a gene. CDR3 DNA sequence: TGCGCCAGCAGCCAAGAAGGCCGTGGGGGGGAGGGATACAATGAGCAGTTCTTC. Translated, it gives CASSQEGRGGEGYNEQFF.

About this clonotype: At one boundary the junction diverges from the germline segment, which might be a read error. This chain uses TRBV6-5 with TRBJ2-1, with 10 bases aligning to TRBD2. Germline V CDR1 and CDR2: MNHEY, SVGAGI. The CDR3 extends over 16 amino acids. CDR3 residues: CPSSSEAGGPHNEQFF. CDR3 DNA: TGTCCCAGCAGCTCCGAAGCGGGAGGGCCACACAATGAGCAGTTCTTC.

With regard to this clonotype: One end of the junction varies from germline; a read error may be responsible. The V and J genes are TRBV30 and TRBJ2-7; no reliable D call. Germline V gene sequence: CDR1 GTSNPN, CDR2 SVGIG (reference sequence). The CDR3 sequence is 11 residues long. The CDR3 DNA reads TGTACCTGGCAACCCGCCTACGAGCAGTACTTC. Translated: CTWQPAYEQYF. The variable domain in full, with the rest retrieved from reference TRBV30 and TRBJ2-7, is SQTIHQWPATLVQPVGSPLSLECTVEGTSNPNLYWYRQAAGRGLQLLFYSVGIGQISSEVPQNLSASRPQDRQFILSSKKLLLSDSGFYLCTWQPAYEQYFGPGTRLTVT.

This chain's CDR3 is CSAHLQGRNAYTF. The CDR3 DNA reads as TGCAGTGCCCATCTACAGGGAAGGAATGCCTACACCTTC. The rearrangement links TRBV20-1 to TRBJ1-2, with D maybe TRBD1 (6 bases). V gave up 6 bases and J gave up 10 bases, with 21 bases separating them. Per the germline V gene, CDR1 is DFQATT and CDR2 is SNEGSKA (reference sequence). This CDR3 spans 13 amino acids.

On this clonotype: At one of its ends the junction is not consistent with the germline gene, which may arise from a read error. The rearrangement links TRBV12-3 or TRBV12-4 to TRBJ2-2; tentatively, D is TRBD1 (5 bases). The CDR3 consists of 15 residues. The CDR3 loop reads CASLRDSRNTVELFF. CDR3 nucleotide sequence: TGTGCTAGCCTAAGAGACAGTCGGAACACCGTGGAGCTGTTTTTT.

This clonotype was found a few times. Sequence at one end of the junction differs from germline and may be a read error. The CDR3 protein is CTSSSVLTEAFF. The CDR3, as DNA: TGTACCAGCAGTTCGGTGCTCACTGAAGCTTTCTTT. This sequence joins TRBV6-5 and TRBJ1-1; D ambiguous. CDR1 MNHEY and CDR2 SVGAGI come from the germline V gene. The CDR3 runs 12 residues.

This clonotype was counted once. A much larger clonotype is one base distant, so this may be a read error. This sequence joins TRBV20-1 and TRBJ1-1, with D hard to call. The germline V and J ends were trimmed by 5 bases and 1 base, with 8 bases remaining between them. Germline-derived CDR1 and CDR2 are DFQATT and SNEGSKA (reference sequence). The CDR3 totals 12 residues. The CDR3 bases are TGCAGTGCTCGGACGCAGAACACTGAAGCTTTCTTT. Its translation is CSARTQNTEAFF.